This T cell receptor beta chain was retrieved from a study of T cell responses to AZD1222 COVID-19 vaccine. Turning to the study itself: Second-dose recipients at about 4 or about 12 weeks were treated as one pooled group. Study findings and constraints: Reports say nearly half of spike-specific TCRs go after unmutated variant regions.

On this clone: The antigen remains undetermined.

Germline CDR1 reads LGHDT; CDR2 reads YNNKEL (reference sequence). This CDR3 comprises 14 residues. With 3 bases removed from V and 3 bases from J, the gap between germline ends came to 10 bases. The table came from immunoSEQ multiplex PCR; TCRdb's copy has only in-frame clones and leaves some out. The sample includes some 120,000 clones, approximately 90% of them seen just once. The receptor's source is an adult in good health. The chain carries TRBV3-1 (or the pseudogene TRBV3-2) and TRBJ2-3; D possibly corresponds to TRBD2 (6 bases). Sequenced here: peripheral blood, sampled on day 0 of AZD1222 vaccination. CDR3 region: CASSQGGKTDTQYF. The CDR3 DNA is TGTGCCAGCAGCCAGGGCGGGAAGACAGATACGCAGTATTTT.